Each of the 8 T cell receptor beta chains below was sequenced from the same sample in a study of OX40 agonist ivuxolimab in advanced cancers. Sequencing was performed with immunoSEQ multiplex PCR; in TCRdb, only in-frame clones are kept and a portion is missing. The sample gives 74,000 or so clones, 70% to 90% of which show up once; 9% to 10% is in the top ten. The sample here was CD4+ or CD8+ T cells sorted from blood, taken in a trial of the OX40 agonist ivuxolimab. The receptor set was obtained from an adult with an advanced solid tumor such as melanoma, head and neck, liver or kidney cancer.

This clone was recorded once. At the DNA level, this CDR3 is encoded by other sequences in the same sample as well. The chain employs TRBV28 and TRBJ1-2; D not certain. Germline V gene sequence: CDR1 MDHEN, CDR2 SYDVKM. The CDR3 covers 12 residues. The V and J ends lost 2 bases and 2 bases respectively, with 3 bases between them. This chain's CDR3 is CASSLRNYGYTF. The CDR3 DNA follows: TGTGCCAGCAGTTTAAGGAACTATGGCTACACCTTC.

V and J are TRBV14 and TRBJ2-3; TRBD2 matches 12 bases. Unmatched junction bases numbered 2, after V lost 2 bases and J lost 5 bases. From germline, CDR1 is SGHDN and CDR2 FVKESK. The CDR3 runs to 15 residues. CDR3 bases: TGTGCCAGCAGCCAACTAGCGGGGGGGCGAGATACGCAGTATTTT. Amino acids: CASSQLAGGRDTQYF.

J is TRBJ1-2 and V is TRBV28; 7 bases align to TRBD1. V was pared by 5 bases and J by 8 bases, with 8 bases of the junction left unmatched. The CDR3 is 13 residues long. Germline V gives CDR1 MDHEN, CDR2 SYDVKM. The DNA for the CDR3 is TGTGCCAGCAGTCTAACAGGGGTCTACGGCTACACCTTC. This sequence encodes CASSLTGVYGYTF.

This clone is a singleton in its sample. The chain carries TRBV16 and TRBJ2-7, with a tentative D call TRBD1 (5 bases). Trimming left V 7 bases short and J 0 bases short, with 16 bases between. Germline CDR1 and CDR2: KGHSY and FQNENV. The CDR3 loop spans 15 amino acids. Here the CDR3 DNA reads TGTGCCAGCATCGAACCTAAGGGGTCCTCCTACGAGCAGTACTTC. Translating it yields CASIEPKGSSYEQYF.

Here the CDR3 DNA reads TGTGCCAGCTCATCAGGGGGTTCTGGGAGCTCCTACAATGAGCAGTTCTTC. Amino acid sequence: CASSSGGSGSSYNEQFF. The chain links TRBV18 to TRBJ2-1; the match to TRBD1 covers 7 bases. V gave up 5 bases and J gave up 0 bases; unmatched junction bases: 10. Germline CDR1 reads KGHSH; CDR2 reads LQKENI. CDR3 size: 17 residues. The entire variable domain, with the rest obtained from reference TRBV18 and TRBJ2-1, is as follows: NAGVMQNPRHLVRRRGQEARLRCSPMKGHSHVYWYRQLPEEGLKFMVYLQKENIIDESGMPKERFSAEFPKEGPSILRIQQVVRGDSAAYFCASSSGGSGSSYNEQFFGPGTRLTVL.

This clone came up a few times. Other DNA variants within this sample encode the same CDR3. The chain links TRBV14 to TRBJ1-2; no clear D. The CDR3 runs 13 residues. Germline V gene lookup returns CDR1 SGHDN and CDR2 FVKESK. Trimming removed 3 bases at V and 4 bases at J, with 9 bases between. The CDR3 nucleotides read TGTGCCAGCAGCCACGGCCCAACCTATGGCTACACCTTC. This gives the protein CASSHGPTYGYTF.

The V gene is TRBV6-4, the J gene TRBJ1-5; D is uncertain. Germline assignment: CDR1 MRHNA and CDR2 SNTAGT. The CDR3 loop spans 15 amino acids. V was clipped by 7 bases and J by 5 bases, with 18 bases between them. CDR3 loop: CASTSTPAQDQPQHF. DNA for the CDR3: TGTGCCAGCACCTCGACCCCTGCTCAGGATCAGCCCCAGCATTTT.

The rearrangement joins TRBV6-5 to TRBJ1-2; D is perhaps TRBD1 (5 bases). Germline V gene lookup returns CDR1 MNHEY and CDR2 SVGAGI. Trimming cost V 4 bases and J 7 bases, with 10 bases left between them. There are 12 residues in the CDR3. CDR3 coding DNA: TGTGCCAGCAGTTTCGCAGGGAGTGGCTACACCTTC. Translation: CASSFAGSGYTF.